The 14 T cell receptor beta chains in this list originate from one sample, sequenced in a study of blood T cell repertoires in COVID-19. Here immunoSEQ multiplex PCR was the method, and the copy in TCRdb shows in-frame clones only, minus some. The sample holds roughly 200,000 clones, around 90% seen once. Sequenced material: peripheral blood. These receptors came from a man aged 50 to 59 with acute or convalescent COVID-19.

The chain couples TRBV4-3 to TRBJ1-6; D perhaps matches TRBD1 (5 bases). The CDR3 is 16 residues long. Trimming took 0 bases from V and 4 from J, leaving 10 bases between them. Germline V gives CDR1 LGHNA, CDR2 YSLEER. CDR3 sequence reads: CASSQDETAYNSPLHF. The CDR3 nucleotides read TGCGCCAGCAGCCAAGATGAGACAGCTTATAATTCACCCCTCCACTTT.

V is TRBV27 and J is TRBJ2-7; 9 bases are shared with TRBD2. The ends lost 3 bases at V and 5 bases at J; junction bases unmatched: 5. The CDR3 length is 14 residues. Germline V gene lookup returns CDR1 MNHEY and CDR2 SMNVEV (reference sequence). The CDR3 reads CASSFRREGHEQYF. CDR3 bases: TGTGCCAGCAGTTTTCGGCGGGAGGGACACGAGCAGTACTTC.

The chain combines TRBV6-4 with TRBJ1-4; D unresolved. Between the trimmed V and J ends, which lost 7 bases and 8 bases, there was a span of 8 bases. From germline, CDR1 is MRHNA and CDR2 SNTAGT. The CDR3 runs 11 residues. In DNA, the CDR3 is TGTGCCAGCACAATGGCCGAAAAACTGTTTTTT. This sequence encodes CASTMAEKLFF.

This chain links TRBV27 with TRBJ2-7, with 9 bases lining up with TRBD2. J was trimmed by 4 bases and V by 2 bases; bases with no gene match: 6. Germline CDR1 is MNHEY and CDR2 is SMNVEV (reference sequence). This CDR3 has 15 residues. The chain's CDR3 is CASSLRLAASYEQYF. In nucleotides, the CDR3 is TGTGCCAGCAGTTTAAGACTAGCGGCAAGTTACGAGCAGTACTTC.

The chain has TRBV7-2 and TRBJ2-7; TRBD2 aligns across 10 bases. V shed 5 bases, J shed 7 bases, and the junction held 8 bases outside the gene matches. Per germline, CDR1 SGHTA and CDR2 FQGNSA. The CDR3 covers 14 residues. This chain's CDR3 is CASSQGLAGVEQYF. In nucleotides, the CDR3 is TGTGCCAGCAGCCAAGGGCTAGCGGGAGTTGAGCAGTACTTC.

CDR3 in DNA: TGTGCCAGCAGTTACACCCGACAGGGGACCGGGGAGCTGTTTTTT. This sequence encodes CASSYTRQGTGELFF. The chain employs TRBV6-6 and TRBJ2-2; 8 positions match TRBD1. Germline CDR1 is MNHNY and CDR2 is SVGAGI (reference sequence). The CDR3 spans 15 residues. With V trimmed by 2 bases and J by 5 bases, 4 bases remained unmatched.

The gene calls are TRBV6-5 and TRBJ1-2; D possibly corresponds to TRBD1 (6 bases). CDR1 MNHEY and CDR2 SVGAGI come from the germline V gene. V was pared by 6 bases and J by 7 bases, with 15 bases between. The CDR3 is 13 amino acids. The CDR3 loop reads CASSPGTSSGYTF. As DNA, the CDR3 is TGTGCCAGCAGCCCAGGGACATCCAGTGGCTACACCTTC.

This chain connects TRBV28 to TRBJ2-7; 12 bases are a match to TRBD2. Trimming at V came to 6 bases and at J to 5 bases, leaving 8 bases not matched to a gene. The CDR3 has 15 residues. Germline values: CDR1 MDHEN, CDR2 SYDVKM. In DNA, the CDR3 is TGTGCCAGCAGGACTAGCGGGAGTTCCGCTCACGAGCAGTACTTC. Amino acids: CASRTSGSSAHEQYF. The variable domain in full, completed from reference TRBV28 and TRBJ2-7, reads DVKVTQSSRYLVKRTGEKVFLECVQDMDHENMFWYRQDPGLGLRLIYFSYDVKMKEKGDIPEGYSVSREKKERFSLILESASTNQTSMYLCASRTSGSSAHEQYFGPGTRLTVT.

V gene TRBV7-8 combines with J gene TRBJ1-6; D call uncertain. With 3 bases removed from V and 7 bases from J, the gap between germline ends came to 10 bases. The CDR3 contains 14 residues. Germline loops: CDR1 SGHVS, CDR2 FQNEAQ. The CDR3 spells CASSLSESNSPLHF. The CDR3 coding sequence is TGTGCCAGCAGCTTGTCGGAGTCCAATTCACCCCTCCACTTT.

This chain uses TRBV9 with TRBJ1-5, with D unclear. Trimming removed 0 bases at V and 6 bases at J, with 10 bases between. Germline V gene data show CDR1 as SGDLS and CDR2 as YYNGEE. CDR3 length: 14 residues. The CDR3 nucleotides are TGTGCCAGCAGCGTAGGGGAGGGTTCTCAGCCCCAGCATTTT. It translates to CASSVGEGSQPQHF.

The chain couples TRBV4-3 to TRBJ2-2; D remains ambiguous. This CDR3 has 16 residues. Germline CDR1 and CDR2: LGHNA and YSLEER. The ends were cut back, 0 bases at V and 1 base at J, with 9 bases in the middle. The chain's CDR3 is CASSQDVGVNTGELFF. CDR3 in DNA: TGCGCCAGCAGCCAAGATGTAGGAGTGAACACCGGGGAGCTGTTTTTT.

The chain couples TRBV27 to TRBJ1-6, with a possible D match to TRBD1 (6 bases). The CDR3 has 13 amino acids. Trimming shortened V by 6 bases and J by 12 bases, and 15 bases separated the two germline ends. CDR1 and CDR2 (germline): MNHEY, SMNVEV (reference sequence). CDR3 DNA: TGTGCCAGCAGGTCACAGGGTAAAGGACCCCTCCACTTT. Amino acids: CASRSQGKGPLHF.

V gene TRBV29-1 combines with J gene TRBJ1-2; D is perhaps TRBD1 (5 bases). The CDR3 is 15 amino acids. V lost 4 bases and J 1 base, leaving 16 bases between the germline ends. Germline V gives CDR1 SQVTM, CDR2 ANQGSEA. The CDR3: CSVGSTDTFNYGYTF. CDR3 nucleotides: TGCAGCGTTGGGTCTACGGACACTTTTAACTATGGCTACACCTTC.

The rearrangement joins TRBV3-1 (or the pseudogene TRBV3-2) to TRBJ2-7; TRBD2 matches 10 bases. From germline, CDR1 is LGHDT and CDR2 YNNKEL (reference sequence). The CDR3 sequence is 16 residues long. The V and J ends lost 0 bases and 3 bases, in that order; junction bases with no gene match: 5. Here the CDR3 reads CASSQDLASGSYEQYF. The DNA for the CDR3 is TGTGCCAGCAGCCAAGATCTGGCTAGCGGGAGCTACGAGCAGTACTTC.